The text below deals with one T cell receptor beta chain. The data are from a study of blood T cell repertoires in COVID-19. Study as a whole: Samples of COVID-19 (acute and convalescent) were obtained from the United States, Italy and Spain. T cells, B-cell-depleted T cells, or PBMCs provided the cDNA or gDNA that served as material.

In the study's own analysis: Amplification of reference gene primers was used by the study to estimate nucleated cell counts. Libraries were prepared by immunoSEQ multiplex PCR; TCRdb keeps only in-frame clonotypes and omits some of them. V, J and clone size reflect that table, while D and trimming were determined from the DNA. The sample has some 74,000 clones; 83% are singletons. This CDR3 contains 14 residues. The germline V gene encodes CDR1 SNHLY and CDR2 FYNNEI. The trim removed 6 bases at V and 1 base at J, leaving 4 bases unmatched. The sequenced sample was peripheral blood. This chain joins TRBV2 and TRBJ1-1, with TRBD1 matching over 8 bases. The receptor was derived from an elderly man with acute or convalescent COVID-19. The CDR3 protein is CASSLDRENTEAFF. CDR3 sequence (DNA): TGTGCCAGCAGCCTGGACAGGGAGAACACTGAAGCTTTCTTT.